This T cell receptor (beta chain) emerged from a study of cytomegalovirus exposure and HLA in healthy donors. Whole-study results and caveats: CMV antigen specificity of three CMV-associated chains was confirmed in vitro. Investigators reported 150 to 200 TCR beta chains as tied to cytomegalovirus.

The CDR3 loop spans 14 amino acids. Per the germline V gene, CDR1 is SNHLY and CDR2 is FYNNEI. Trimming removed 4 bases at V and 3 bases at J, with 10 bases between. The donors were members of the validation cohort, which comprised 120 subjects and was separate from the first cohort of 730 or so subjects. The protocol was immunoSEQ multiplex PCR, while the TCRdb copy is restricted to in-frame clones and leaves out a portion. The repertoire has just under 150,000 clones, 87% of them found once; the top ten carry 4.5%. Remarks on this clone: Its antigen remains unknown.

The chain uses TRBV2 and TRBJ2-1, with TRBD2 as a possible D gene (6 bases). The sample consisted of PBMCs. The receptor's source is a man aged 18-30 years in good health and CMV-seropositive. The CDR3 spells CASSAGTRYNEQFF. Here the CDR3 DNA reads TGTGCCAGCAGTGCCGGGACTCGCTACAATGAGCAGTTCTTC.